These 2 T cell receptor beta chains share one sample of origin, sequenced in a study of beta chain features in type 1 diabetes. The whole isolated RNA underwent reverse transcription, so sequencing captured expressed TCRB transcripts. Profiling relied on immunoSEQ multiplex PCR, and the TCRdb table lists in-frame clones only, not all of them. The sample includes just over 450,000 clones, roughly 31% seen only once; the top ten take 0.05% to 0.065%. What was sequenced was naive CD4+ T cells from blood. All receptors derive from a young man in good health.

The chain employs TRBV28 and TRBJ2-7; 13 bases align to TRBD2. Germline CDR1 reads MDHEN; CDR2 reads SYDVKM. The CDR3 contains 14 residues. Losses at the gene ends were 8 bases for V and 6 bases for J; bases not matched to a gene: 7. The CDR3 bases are TGTGCCAGCGCACCCCGGACTAGCGGGAGCGAGCAGTACTTC. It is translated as CASAPRTSGSEQYF.

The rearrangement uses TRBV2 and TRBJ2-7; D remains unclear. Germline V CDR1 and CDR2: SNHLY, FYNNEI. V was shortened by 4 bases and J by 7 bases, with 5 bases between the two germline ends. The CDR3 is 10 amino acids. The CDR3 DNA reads TGTGCCAGCAGTGGGGAAGAGCAGTACTTC. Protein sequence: CASSGEEQYF.